The 29 T cell receptor beta chains reported below all come from one sample, sequenced in a study of beta chain features in type 1 diabetes. Broader study findings: The study found moderately but significantly shorter TCRB CDR3s in all four CD4+ subsets of Type 1 diabetes patients.

These receptors lack a known antigen. The sequenced template was cDNA made from the entire isolated RNA. The table came from immunoSEQ multiplex PCR; TCRdb's copy has only in-frame clones and leaves some out. The sample consists of 300,000 to 400,000 clones, roughly a tenth of them appearing once. Sequences were obtained from central memory CD4+ T cells from blood. The receptors derive from a man aged 30 to 39 with type 1 diabetes.

This clone has more than one count but fewer than ten. The chain uses TRBV5-1 and TRBJ2-3, with 8 positions matching TRBD1. The V and J ends lost 4 bases and 6 bases, in that order; junction bases with no gene match: 7. Germline assignment: CDR1 SGHRS and CDR2 YFSETQ. This CDR3 comprises 14 residues. Here the CDR3 reads CASSLGQGQDTQYF. The CDR3, as DNA: TGCGCCAGCAGCCTCGGACAGGGCCAGGATACGCAGTATTTT.

V gene TRBV28 combines with J gene TRBJ1-6; 9 bases map to TRBD1. The CDR3 contains 14 residues. The germline V gene has CDR1 MDHEN and CDR2 SYDVKM. Trimming removed 10 bases from V and 6 bases from J; junction bases left unmatched: 7. The CDR3 DNA follows: TGTGCCACAAGACAGGGGGTTTCTAATTCACCCCTCCACTTT. Its protein product is CATRQGVSNSPLHF.

This clone was seen only a few times. The J gene is TRBJ2-2, the V gene TRBV7-2; a possible D gene is TRBD2 (5 bases). The CDR3 covers 13 residues. CDR1 is SGHTA and CDR2 is FQGNSA in the germline V gene. Trimming took 4 bases from V and 7 from J, leaving 10 bases between them. In DNA form, the CDR3 reads TGTGCCAGCAGCTCCGGACTCGGCGGGGAGCTGTTTTTT. Its translation is CASSSGLGGELFF.

There are many counts of this clone. This chain joins TRBV5-4 and TRBJ2-7; tentative D call: TRBD1 (5 bases). CDR3 size: 14 residues. The germline gives CDR1 SGHNT, CDR2 YYREEE (reference sequence). The V gene lost 0 bases and the J gene lost 3 bases, with 10 bases spanning the gap. The chain's CDR3 is CASSLAPGIYEQYF. For the CDR3, the DNA is TGTGCCAGCAGCTTGGCGCCAGGGATCTACGAGCAGTACTTC.

This chain's CDR3 is CASSFGDPNNEQFF. CDR3 bases: TGTGCCAGCAGCTTTGGGGACCCTAACAATGAGCAGTTCTTC. The chain recombines TRBV11-3 with TRBJ2-1, with D tentatively TRBD1 or TRBD2 (5 bases each). The CDR3 contains 14 residues. Deletions cut 3 bases from V and 5 bases from J, with 11 bases between. CDR1 and CDR2 from the germline V gene are SGHNT and YENEEA.

This clone was recorded a few times. V gene TRBV5-5 combines with J gene TRBJ2-1; 10 nucleotides agree with TRBD2. The trim removed 2 bases at V and 4 bases at J, leaving 3 bases unmatched. This CDR3 comprises 15 residues. The germline gives CDR1 SGHKS, CDR2 YYEKEE (reference sequence). The CDR3 sequence is CASSLAGGLYNEQFF. The CDR3 DNA is TGTGCCAGCAGCTTAGCGGGAGGGCTATACAATGAGCAGTTCTTC.

The chain employs TRBV7-2 and TRBJ1-5; unclear D gene. Looked up from germline, CDR1 is SGHTA and CDR2 is FQGNSA. Trimming stripped 4 bases from V and 8 bases from J, with 9 bases between. CDR3 length: 12 amino acids. CDR3 DNA sequence: TGTGCCAGCAGCTCCAACCTCAAGCCCCAGCATTTT. Translated: CASSSNLKPQHF.

Only a few counts were recorded for this clone. This chain connects TRBV10-2 to TRBJ2-4, with D possibly being TRBD2 (6 bases). Germline assignment: CDR1 WSHSY and CDR2 SAAADI. Trimming removed 3 bases at V and 1 base at J, with 19 bases between. CDR3 length: 18 residues. Here the CDR3 DNA reads TGCGCCAGCAGTGATTTTGGGACTGGCATTGGGGCCAAAAACATTCAGTACTTC. Translated: CASSDFGTGIGAKNIQYF.

This clone was counted a few times. This chain links TRBV27 with TRBJ1-1, with 8 nucleotides matching TRBD1. CDR1 MNHEY and CDR2 SMNVEV come from the germline V gene (reference sequence). With V trimmed by 5 bases and J by 0 bases, 5 bases remained unmatched. This CDR3 spans 15 amino acids. The CDR3 DNA sequence: TGTGCCAGCAGTCCGATCAGGGGGCTGAACACTGAAGCTTTCTTT. This encodes CASSPIRGLNTEAFF.

This clone showed up just a few times. The rearrangement links TRBV28 to TRBJ2-1; D perhaps matches TRBD1 (6 bases). Trimming pared 6 bases from V and 2 bases from J, leaving 20 bases between. Germline loops: CDR1 MDHEN, CDR2 SYDVKM. The CDR3 covers 17 residues. The CDR3 DNA reads as TGTGCCAGCAGGGTAGCAGGGGTCTTTAACACCTACAATGAGCAGTTCTTC. This gives the protein CASRVAGVFNTYNEQFF.

The chain carries TRBV7-9 and TRBJ1-5; no reliable D call. Germline-derived CDR1 and CDR2 are SEHNR and FQNEAQ (reference sequence). The CDR3 spans 15 residues. V gave up 1 base and J gave up 2 bases, with 9 bases separating them. As DNA, the CDR3 is TGTGCCAGCAGCTTAGAGGGAATCGGCAATCAGCCCCAGCATTTT. Translation: CASSLEGIGNQPQHF.

The chain joins TRBV21-1 to TRBJ2-7; the table's TRBD1 call for D was not verified on the DNA. TRBV21-1 is labeled a pseudogene. CDR3 length equals 15 residues. This CDR3 reads CASSRRKGATGEQYF. CDR3 DNA sequence: TGTGCCAGCAGCCGACGGAAGGGGGCGACGGGGGAGCAGTACTTC.

This clone occurred a few times. The rearrangement uses TRBV6-1 and TRBJ2-6, with D perhaps TRBD1 or TRBD2 (5 bases each). Trimming pared 3 bases from V and 0 bases from J, leaving 9 bases between. Per germline, CDR1 MNHNS and CDR2 SASEGT. The CDR3 totals 16 residues. CDR3 residues: CASSEGPYSGANVLTF. For the CDR3, the DNA is TGTGCCAGCAGTGAGGGACCGTACTCTGGGGCCAACGTCCTGACTTTC.

This clone was observed a few times. The chain recombines TRBV7-9 with TRBJ2-7; 11 bases match TRBD2. The CDR3 is 16 amino acids. V was clipped by 5 bases and J by 3 bases; unmatched bases: 9. Germline CDR1 reads SEHNR; CDR2 reads FQNEAQ (reference sequence). The CDR3 DNA reads TGTGCCAGCAGCCAAGAACTAGCGGGGGAGCTCTACGAGCAGTACTTC. This gives the protein CASSQELAGELYEQYF.

This clone was detected ten times or more. This chain links TRBV7-2 with TRBJ2-4; the D is unclear. Germline V gene data show CDR1 as SGHTA and CDR2 as FQGNSA. The CDR3 loop spans 16 amino acids. V was pared by 0 bases and J by 1 base, with 10 bases between. CDR3 amino acids: CASSLAGSRAKNIQYF. The CDR3 nucleotides read TGTGCCAGCAGCTTAGCTGGTAGCCGCGCCAAAAACATTCAGTACTTC.

The genes are TRBV28 and TRBJ1-2, with 11 bases matching TRBD1. Trimming at V came to 1 base and at J to 6 bases, leaving 1 base not matched to a gene. The CDR3 covers 14 residues. Germline CDR1 MDHEN, CDR2 SYDVKM. The CDR3 sequence is CASSLSGQGDGYTF. In DNA form, the CDR3 reads TGTGCCAGCAGTTTATCGGGACAGGGGGATGGCTACACCTTC.

The chain is built from TRBV5-1 and TRBJ2-2, with 11 bases identical to TRBD1. With 5 bases clipped from V and 4 bases from J, the junction kept 7 bases outside the gene matches. Germline-derived CDR1 and CDR2 are SGHRS and YFSETQ. The CDR3 is made up of 16 amino acids. CDR3 DNA sequence: TGCGCCAGCAGGCCGACCGGGACAGGGGGCACCGGGGAGCTGTTTTTT. Protein sequence: CASRPTGTGGTGELFF.

Turning to this clone: This sample also contains other DNA sequences that code for the same CDR3. The chain combines TRBV7-9 with TRBJ2-3; a possible D gene is TRBD1 (6 bases). CDR3 length: 13 residues. In germline, CDR1 is SEHNR, CDR2 FQNEAQ (reference sequence). With 3 bases removed from V and 6 bases from J, the gap between germline ends came to 10 bases. The CDR3 DNA is TGTGCCAGCAGCTTGACAGGTCCGGATACGCAGTATTTT. Its translation is CASSLTGPDTQYF. Full variable domain (missing parts from reference TRBV7-9 and TRBJ2-3): DTGVSQNPRHKITKRGQNVTFRCDPISEHNRLYWYRQTLGQGPEFLTYFQNEAQLEKSRLLSDRFSAERPKGSFSTLEIQRTEQGDSAMYLCASSLTGPDTQYFGPGTRLTVL.

The chain combines TRBV5-6 with TRBJ1-2; D may be TRBD1 (5 bases). The germline CDR1 and CDR2 sequences are SGHDT and YYEEEE. Trimming left V 4 bases short and J 4 bases short, with 17 bases between. The CDR3 sequence is 15 residues long. Here the CDR3 DNA reads TGTGCCAGCAGCCCCCCGGGGGAAGGCGGCTATGGCTACACCTTC. Its protein is CASSPPGEGGYGYTF.

The rearrangement uses TRBV28 and TRBJ1-1, with 7 bases matching TRBD1. This CDR3 has 15 residues. Per germline, CDR1 MDHEN and CDR2 SYDVKM. V lost 6 bases, J lost 9 bases, and 16 bases stayed unmatched. The CDR3 is CASREAGVQDRKAFF. The DNA of the CDR3 is TGTGCCAGCAGGGAAGCTGGAGTGCAGGACAGGAAAGCTTTCTTT.

Many counts were recorded for this clone. The rearrangement joins TRBV9 to TRBJ2-3; TRBD2 agrees at 10 bases. The CDR3 runs 16 residues. V shed 4 bases, J shed 3 bases, and the junction held 8 bases outside the gene matches. Per the germline V gene, CDR1 is SGDLS and CDR2 is YYNGEE. CDR3 DNA: TGTGCCAGCAGCTCTGACAGGGGACTAGCGACAGATACGCAGTATTTT. Amino acid sequence: CASSSDRGLATDTQYF.

This clone occurred a few times. The chain couples TRBV29-1 to TRBJ2-3; D gene uncertain. This CDR3 comprises 12 residues. Trimming cost V 6 bases and J 7 bases, with 14 bases left between them. CDR1 is SQVTM, CDR2 ANQGSEA, per germline. The CDR3 bases are TGCAGCGTCTCCGGGCAGGCCCATACGCAGTATTTT. This encodes CSVSGQAHTQYF.

This clone was found a few times. This sequence joins TRBV14 and TRBJ2-5; 11 bases map to TRBD2. The CDR3 runs to 13 residues. The junction had 0 bases not matched to a gene; V was cut back by 6 bases and J by 3 bases. Germline V gene lookup returns CDR1 SGHDN and CDR2 FVKESK. The CDR3, as DNA: TGTGCCAGCAGACTAGCGGGAGAAGAGACCCAGTACTTC. Amino acids: CASRLAGEETQYF.

The V and J genes are TRBV6-1 and TRBJ2-5, with TRBD2 as a possible D gene (5 bases). Trimming removed 6 bases from V and 4 bases from J, with 12 bases in between. Germline V gene sequence: CDR1 MNHNS, CDR2 SASEGT. The CDR3 totals 13 residues. The CDR3 here is CASSRDFLETQYF. The CDR3 DNA is TGTGCCAGCAGCCGGGATTTTTTAGAGACCCAGTACTTC.

The rearrangement links TRBV29-1 to TRBJ1-4; D gene ambiguous. The CDR3 contains 13 residues. CDR1 and CDR2 from the germline V gene are SQVTM and ANQGSEA. V dropped 3 bases and J dropped 5 bases, with 10 bases sitting between them. CDR3 region: CSVDPGKNEKLFF. The CDR3 DNA is TGCAGCGTTGATCCAGGAAAAAATGAAAAACTGTTTTTT. The full variable domain, with the rest looked up from reference TRBV29-1 and TRBJ1-4, is SAVISQKPSRDICQRGTSLTIQCQVDSQVTMMFWYRQQPGQSLTLIATANQGSEATYESGFVIDKFPISRPNLTFSTLTVSNMSPEDSSIYLCSVDPGKNEKLFFGSGTQLSVL.

This clone was seen more than once but under ten times. The CDR3 nucleotides are TGTGCCAGCAGCCCCCGGACTAGCGGGAGATACGAGCAGTACTTC. It encodes CASSPRTSGRYEQYF. The chain has TRBV7-6 and TRBJ2-7, with 13 nucleotides matching TRBD2. Germline values: CDR1 SGHVS, CDR2 FNYEAQ. The CDR3 totals 15 residues. Trimming took 5 bases from V and 4 from J; bases not matched to a gene: 5.

V gene TRBV14 combines with J gene TRBJ2-2, with D uncertain. The V gene lost 4 bases and the J gene lost 7 bases, with 7 bases spanning the gap. Per germline, CDR1 SGHDN and CDR2 FVKESK. The CDR3 contains 12 residues. CDR3 region: CASSPAIGELFF. As DNA, the CDR3 is TGTGCCAGCAGCCCAGCGATCGGGGAGCTGTTTTTT.

Comments on this clone: This likely traces to a read error, being one base from a far larger clone. The same CDR3 also results from other DNA sequences found in this sample. The rearrangement joins TRBV5-1 to TRBJ2-7, with 14 bases lining up with TRBD2. The germline V gene encodes CDR1 SGHRS and CDR2 YFSETQ. J gave up 3 bases and V 3 bases, and 2 bases lay outside the gene matches. CDR3 length equals 15 residues. The CDR3 sequence: CASSWGLAGDYEQYF. CDR3 DNA sequence: TGCGCCAGCAGCTGGGGACTAGCGGGAGACTACGAGCAGTACTTC.

This clone was observed many times. This sample includes further DNA sequences coding for the same CDR3. The chain is built from TRBV9 and TRBJ1-5; D not resolved. Germline V gives CDR1 SGDLS, CDR2 YYNGEE. The CDR3 runs to 13 residues. Deletions cut 0 bases from V and 6 bases from J, with 7 bases between. The CDR3 coding sequence is TGTGCCAGCAGCGTAGGAGGGTCTCAGCCCCAGCATTTT. It specifies CASSVGGSQPQHF.